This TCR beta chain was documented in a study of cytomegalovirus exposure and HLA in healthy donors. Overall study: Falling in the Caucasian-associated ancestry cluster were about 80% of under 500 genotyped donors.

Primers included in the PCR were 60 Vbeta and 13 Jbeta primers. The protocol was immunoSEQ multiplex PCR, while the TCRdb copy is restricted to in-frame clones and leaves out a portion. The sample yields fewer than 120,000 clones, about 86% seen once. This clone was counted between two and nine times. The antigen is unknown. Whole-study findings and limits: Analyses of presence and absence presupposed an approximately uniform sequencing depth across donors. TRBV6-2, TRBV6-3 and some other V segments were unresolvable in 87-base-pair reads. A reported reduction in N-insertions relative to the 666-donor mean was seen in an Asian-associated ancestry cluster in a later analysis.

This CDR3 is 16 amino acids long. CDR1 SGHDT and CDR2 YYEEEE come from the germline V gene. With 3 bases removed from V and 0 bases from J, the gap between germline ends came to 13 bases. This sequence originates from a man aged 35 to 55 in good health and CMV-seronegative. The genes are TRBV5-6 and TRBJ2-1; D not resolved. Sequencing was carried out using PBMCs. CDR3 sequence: CASSSYGLSSYNEQFF. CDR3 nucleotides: TGTGCCAGCAGCTCATACGGGTTGAGCTCCTACAATGAGCAGTTCTTC.